A selection of T cell receptor beta chains follows, all from one sample in a study of beta chain features in type 1 diabetes. Profiled with immunoSEQ multiplex PCR; TCRdb holds only in-frame clones, not every one. This table has 640,000 or so clones, over 10% appearing once. Material for sequencing was naive CD4+ T cells from blood. Receptors originate from a man between 18 and 29 years old with type 1 diabetes. The CDR3 runs from the conserved cysteine through the conserved F or W. The D gene is left open where the match is weak. The listing skips clone size in some rows; elsewhere it reads once, few, many or a size class.

J gene	V gene	clone size	D gene	CDR3 protein	CDR3 DNA
TRBJ1-3	TRBV30	-	-	CAWSVSGRNTIYF	TGTGCCTGGAGCGTTTCGGGGAGGAACACCATATATTTT
TRBJ2-7	TRBV19	-	-	CASGPMDRSGEQYF	TGTGCCAGCGGACCCATGGACCGAAGTGGCGAGCAGTACTTC
TRBJ2-5	TRBV9	-	-	CASSVGGLGETQYF	TGTGCCAGCAGCGTAGGAGGCCTAGGAGAGACCCAGTACTTC
TRBJ2-1	TRBV2	few	TRBD2	CASSGLAGMSSYNEQFF	TGTGCCAGCAGTGGACTAGCGGGGATGAGCTCCTACAATGAGCAGTTCTTC
TRBJ1-2	TRBV6-1	-	TRBD1	CATSGQNYGYTF	TGTGCCACTTCGGGACAGAACTATGGCTACACCTTC
TRBJ1-1	TRBV30	-	-	CAWSETNTEAFF	TGTGCCTGGAGCGAAACTAACACTGAAGCTTTCTTT
TRBJ1-5	TRBV30	-	-	CAWSVQYNQPQHF	TGTGCCTGGAGTGTGCAGTACAATCAGCCCCAGCATTTT
TRBJ1-4	TRBV18	few	TRBD1	CASSPRGTAEEKLFF	TGTGCCAGCTCACCACGGGGGACAGCTGAGGAAAAACTGTTTTTT
TRBJ2-5	TRBV29-1	-	TRBD2	CSVEGGDYETQYF	TGCAGCGTTGAAGGGGGGGACTATGAGACCCAGTACTTC
TRBJ1-1	TRBV18	few	TRBD1	CASSPMTGGNTEAFF	TGTGCCAGCTCGCCTATGACAGGGGGCAACACTGAAGCTTTCTTT
TRBJ1-2	TRBV29-1	-	TRBD1	CSVPGQGYGYTF	TGCAGCGTCCCGGGACAGGGGTATGGCTACACCTTC
TRBJ2-1	TRBV15	-	-	CATRRPGAGNEQFF	TGTGCCACCAGGCGACCGGGGGCAGGAAATGAGCAGTTCTTC
TRBJ1-2	TRBV25-1	-	-	CASSPGAFYGYTF	TGTGCCAGCAGCCCAGGAGCCTTCTATGGCTACACCTTC
TRBJ2-3	TRBV4-2	few	-	CASSQSASADTQYF	TGTGCCAGCAGCCAATCGGCTAGCGCAGATACGCAGTATTTT
TRBJ2-1	TRBV7-9	few	TRBD1	CASSSRTGGFNEQFF	TGTGCCAGCAGCTCCCGGACAGGGGGTTTCAATGAGCAGTTCTTC
TRBJ1-5	TRBV30	-	-	CAWSFRSNQPQHF	TGTGCCTGGAGTTTTAGGAGCAATCAGCCCCAGCATTTT
TRBJ2-5	TRBV7-7	-	-	CASSLTGSGETQYF	TGTGCTAGCAGCCTTACAGGGTCGGGGGAGACCCAGTACTTC
TRBJ2-7	TRBV18	few	-	CASSQRDPYEQYF	TGTGCCAGCTCACAGAGGGATCCCTACGAGCAGTACTTC
TRBJ2-1	TRBV15	-	TRBD2	CATSRGSTSGGADEQFF	TGTGCCACCAGCAGAGGATCGACTAGCGGGGGGGCCGATGAGCAGTTCTTC
TRBJ1-2	TRBV5-4	-	-	CASSSDSYGYTF	TGTGCCAGCAGCTCCGACAGCTATGGCTACACCTTC
TRBJ1-3	TRBV29-1	-	-	CSATGSNSGNTIYF	TGCAGCGCAACCGGGAGCAACTCTGGAAACACCATATATTTT
TRBJ1-1	TRBV6-5	few	-	CASSYFLNTEAFF	TGTGCCAGCAGTTACTTCCTGAACACTGAAGCTTTCTTT
TRBJ1-4	TRBV25-1	few	-	CASRDARDNEKLFF	TGTGCCAGCCGGGACGCCAGGGATAATGAAAAACTGTTTTTT
TRBJ2-3	TRBV19	-	-	CASSSFGDTQYF	TGTGCCAGTAGTTCTTTTGGGGATACGCAGTATTTT
TRBJ1-1	TRBV6-5	-	-	CASIKSGGANTEAFF	TGTGCCAGCATCAAGAGTGGGGGGGCGAACACTGAAGCTTTCTTT
TRBJ2-3	TRBV5-1	few	-	CASSVADAATDTQYF	TGCGCCAGCAGCGTAGCGGATGCGGCCACAGATACGCAGTATTTT
TRBJ2-5	TRBV13	few	TRBD1	CASSFRDRGETQYF	TGTGCCAGCAGCTTCCGGGACAGGGGAGAGACCCAGTACTTC
TRBJ1-1	TRBV7-2	-	-	CASGSEFMNTEAFF	TGTGCCAGCGGATCGGAGTTTATGAACACTGAAGCTTTCTTT
TRBJ2-2	TRBV5-6	few	-	CASSLRDIPTGELFF	TGTGCCAGCAGCCTCCGGGACATCCCCACCGGGGAGCTGTTTTTT
TRBJ2-7	TRBV4-1	few	TRBD1	CASSQPGQGDYEQYF	TGCGCCAGCAGCCAACCGGGACAGGGAGACTACGAGCAGTACTTC
TRBJ1-1	TRBV9	few	TRBD1	CASSVSSGTGGSVNTEAFF	TGTGCCAGCAGCGTATCCTCCGGGACAGGGGGTTCGGTGAACACTGAAGCTTTCTTT
TRBJ2-1	TRBV5-1	-	TRBD1	CASSLTPGGNNEQFF	TGCGCCAGCAGCTTGACCCCAGGGGGTAACAATGAGCAGTTCTTC
TRBJ1-2	TRBV14	few	TRBD1	CASSPKGQGALYGYTF	TGTGCCAGCAGCCCAAAGGGTCAGGGGGCCCTCTATGGCTACACCTTC
TRBJ1-4	TRBV6-5	-	TRBD1	CASSYSTTGAEKLFF	TGTGCCAGCAGTTACTCTACGACAGGGGCAGAAAAACTGTTTTTT
TRBJ2-5	TRBV13	few	TRBD2	CASRRLAGFGSQETQYF	TGTGCCAGCAGAAGACTAGCGGGGTTTGGATCACAAGAGACCCAGTACTTC
TRBJ2-1	TRBV28	few	TRBD2	CASSLRLAGNEQFF	TGTGCCAGCAGTCTACGACTAGCGGGGAATGAGCAGTTCTTC
TRBJ1-2	TRBV28	-	-	CASSKQGLNYGYTF	TGTGCCAGCAGTAAACAGGGTCTTAACTATGGCTACACCTTC
TRBJ1-1	TRBV27	few	TRBD1	CASKTGDYTEAFF	TGTGCCAGCAAGACAGGGGACTACACTGAAGCTTTCTTT
TRBJ1-1	TRBV4-1	few	-	CASSQDSGNTEAFF	TGCGCCAGCAGCCAAGATTCGGGGAACACTGAAGCTTTCTTT
TRBJ1-1	TRBV20-1	-	-	CSAQLNTEAFF	TGCAGTGCTCAGCTGAACACTGAAGCTTTCTTT
TRBJ2-1	TRBV19	-	-	CASYYNEQFF	TGTGCCAGCTACTACAATGAGCAGTTCTTC
TRBJ2-3	TRBV9	-	-	CASSVSSRARDTQYF	TGTGCCAGCAGCGTATCCAGCCGAGCTAGGGATACGCAGTATTTT
TRBJ1-4	TRBV7-2	-	-	CASSSRLSEKLFF	TGTGCCAGCAGCTCCCGCCTTAGCGAAAAACTGTTTTTT
TRBJ2-7	TRBV27	few	TRBD1	CASSLLTGSVSEQYF	TGTGCCAGCAGTTTACTGACAGGGTCCGTCTCCGAGCAGTACTTC
TRBJ2-7	TRBV21-1	few	-	CASSKVASGLYEQYF	TGTGCCAGCAGCAAAGTAGCCAGCGGGCTGTACGAGCAGTACTTC
TRBJ1-5	TRBV27	-	-	CASSFRGNQPQHF	TGTGCCAGCAGTTTCCGGGGGAATCAGCCCCAGCATTTT
TRBJ2-7	TRBV19	-	-	CASRPDLTSAYEQYF	TGTGCCAGCCGCCCCGACCTGACTTCGGCCTACGAGCAGTACTTC